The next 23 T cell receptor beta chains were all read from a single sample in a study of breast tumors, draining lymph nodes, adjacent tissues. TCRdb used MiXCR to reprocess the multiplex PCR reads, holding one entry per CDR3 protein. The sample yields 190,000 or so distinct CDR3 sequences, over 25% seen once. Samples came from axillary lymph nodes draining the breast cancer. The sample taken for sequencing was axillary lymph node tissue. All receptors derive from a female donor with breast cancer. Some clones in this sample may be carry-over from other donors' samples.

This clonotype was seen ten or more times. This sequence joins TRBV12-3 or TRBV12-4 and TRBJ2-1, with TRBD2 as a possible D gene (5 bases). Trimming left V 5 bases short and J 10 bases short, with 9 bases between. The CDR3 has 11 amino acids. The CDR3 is CASSPGKEQFF. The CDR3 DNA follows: TGTGCCAGCAGTCCCGGGAAAGAGCAGTTCTTC.

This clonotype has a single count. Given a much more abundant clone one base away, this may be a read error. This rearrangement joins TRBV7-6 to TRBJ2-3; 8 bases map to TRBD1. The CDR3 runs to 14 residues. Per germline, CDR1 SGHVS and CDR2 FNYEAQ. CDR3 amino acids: CASSFGDRRSTQCF. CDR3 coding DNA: TGTGCCAGCAGCTTTGGGGACAGGAGGTCGACGCAGTGTTTT.

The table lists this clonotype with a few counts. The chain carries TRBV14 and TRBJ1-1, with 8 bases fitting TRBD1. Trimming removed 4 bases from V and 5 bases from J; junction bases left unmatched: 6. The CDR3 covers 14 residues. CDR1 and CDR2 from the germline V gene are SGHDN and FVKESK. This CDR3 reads CASSLRTGSTEAFF. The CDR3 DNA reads TGTGCCAGCAGCCTCCGGACAGGGTCGACTGAAGCTTTCTTT.

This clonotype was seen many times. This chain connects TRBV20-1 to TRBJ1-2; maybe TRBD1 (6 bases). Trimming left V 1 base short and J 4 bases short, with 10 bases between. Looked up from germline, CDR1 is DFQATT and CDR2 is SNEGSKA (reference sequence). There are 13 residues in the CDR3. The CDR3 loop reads CSARADRSYGYTF. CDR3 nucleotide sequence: TGCAGTGCTAGAGCCGACAGGTCCTATGGCTACACCTTC.

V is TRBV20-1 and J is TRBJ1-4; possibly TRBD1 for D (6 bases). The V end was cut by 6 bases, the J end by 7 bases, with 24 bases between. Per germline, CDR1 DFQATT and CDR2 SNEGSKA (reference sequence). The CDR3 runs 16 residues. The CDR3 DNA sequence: TGCAGTGCACCTGGACAGAACCCTTCGGATGGTGAAAAACTGTTTTTT. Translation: CSAPGQNPSDGEKLFF.

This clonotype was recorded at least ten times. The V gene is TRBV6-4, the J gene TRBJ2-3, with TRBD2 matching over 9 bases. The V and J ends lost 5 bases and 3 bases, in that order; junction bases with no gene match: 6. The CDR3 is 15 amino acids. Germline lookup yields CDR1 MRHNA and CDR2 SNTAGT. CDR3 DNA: TGTGCCAGCAGTCACGGCGGGGGGGCGACAGATACGCAGTATTTT. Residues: CASSHGGGATDTQYF.

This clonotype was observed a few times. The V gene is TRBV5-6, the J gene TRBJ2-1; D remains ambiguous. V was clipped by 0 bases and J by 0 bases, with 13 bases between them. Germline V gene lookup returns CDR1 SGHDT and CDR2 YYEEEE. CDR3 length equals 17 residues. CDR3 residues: CASSLEQATGSYNEQFF. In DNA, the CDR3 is TGTGCCAGCAGCTTGGAGCAGGCCACGGGCTCCTACAATGAGCAGTTCTTC.

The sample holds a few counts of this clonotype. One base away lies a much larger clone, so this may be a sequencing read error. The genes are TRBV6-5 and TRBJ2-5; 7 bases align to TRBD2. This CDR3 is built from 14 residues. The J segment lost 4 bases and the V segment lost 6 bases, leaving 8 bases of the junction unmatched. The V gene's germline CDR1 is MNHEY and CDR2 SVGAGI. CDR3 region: CASRRAGRGETQYF. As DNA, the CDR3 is TGTGCCAGCAGGCGAGCGGGGAGGGGAGAGACCCAGTACTTC.

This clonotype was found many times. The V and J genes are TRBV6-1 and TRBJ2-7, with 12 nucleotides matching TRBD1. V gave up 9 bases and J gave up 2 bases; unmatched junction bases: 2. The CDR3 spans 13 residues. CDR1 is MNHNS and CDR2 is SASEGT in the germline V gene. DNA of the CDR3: TGTGCCAGTGGGACAGGGGGCCCCTACGAGCAGTACTTC. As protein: CASGTGGPYEQYF.

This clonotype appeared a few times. The CDR3 here is CASSSQGARGAFF. CDR3 nucleotide sequence: TGTGCCAGCAGCTCCCAGGGGGCCAGGGGAGCTTTCTTT. This chain links TRBV5-6 with TRBJ1-1; 8 nucleotides line up with TRBD1. The CDR3 spans 13 residues. The V segment lost 3 bases and the J segment 10 bases; nucleotides outside the gene matches: 8. Germline loops: CDR1 SGHDT, CDR2 YYEEEE. The full variable domain, in which reference TRBV5-6 and TRBJ1-1 provide the parts outside the CDR3, is DAGVTQSPTHLIKTRGQQVTLRCSPKSGHDTVSWYQQALGQGPQFIFQYYEEEERQRGNFPDRFSGHQFPNYSSELNVNALLLGDSALYLCASSSQGARGAFFGQGTRLTVV.

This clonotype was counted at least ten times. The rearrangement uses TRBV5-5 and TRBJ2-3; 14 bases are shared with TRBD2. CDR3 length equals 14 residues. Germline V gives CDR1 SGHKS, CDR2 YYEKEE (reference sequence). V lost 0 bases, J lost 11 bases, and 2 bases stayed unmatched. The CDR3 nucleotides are TGTGCCAGCAGCTTGGGACTAGCGGGAGGGGAGCAGTATTTT. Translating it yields CASSLGLAGGEQYF.

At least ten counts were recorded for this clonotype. The CDR3 reads CASSLAGGSQETQYF. CDR3 bases: TGTGCCAGCAGTTTAGCGGGGGGAAGTCAAGAGACCCAGTACTTC. V and J are TRBV6-1 and TRBJ2-5; 10 bases line up with TRBD2. Trimming at V came to 5 bases and at J to 2 bases, leaving 5 bases not matched to a gene. The CDR3 is 15 amino acids. Germline CDR1 MNHNS, CDR2 SASEGT.

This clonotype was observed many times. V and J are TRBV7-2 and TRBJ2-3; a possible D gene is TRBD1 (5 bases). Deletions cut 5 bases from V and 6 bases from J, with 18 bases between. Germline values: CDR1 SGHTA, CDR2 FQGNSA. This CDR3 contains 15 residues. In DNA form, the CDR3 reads TGTGCCAGCAGCCCCCAGGGTCCCAGTGGGGATACGCAGTATTTT. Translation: CASSPQGPSGDTQYF.

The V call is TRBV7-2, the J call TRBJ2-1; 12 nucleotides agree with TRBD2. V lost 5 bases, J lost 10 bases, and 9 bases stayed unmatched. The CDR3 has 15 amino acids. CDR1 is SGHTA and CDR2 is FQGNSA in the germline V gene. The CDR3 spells CASSASSGGAREQFF. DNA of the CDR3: TGTGCCAGCAGCGCTTCTAGCGGGGGGGCCAGAGAGCAGTTCTTC.

CDR3 in amino acids: CASSQMTSGRTEAFF. The CDR3 DNA reads TGCGCCAGCAGCCAAATGACGTCCGGGCGGACTGAAGCTTTCTTT. The J gene is TRBJ1-1, the V gene TRBV4-1; D is unresolved. This CDR3 spans 15 amino acids. The ends were cut back, 2 bases at V and 5 bases at J, with 15 bases in the middle. Germline-derived CDR1 and CDR2 are MGHRA and YSYEKL.

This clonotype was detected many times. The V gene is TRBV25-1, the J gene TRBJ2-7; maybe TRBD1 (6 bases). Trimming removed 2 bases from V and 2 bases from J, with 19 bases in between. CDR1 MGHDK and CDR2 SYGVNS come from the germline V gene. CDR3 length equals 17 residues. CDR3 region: CASSENVAGANAYEQYF. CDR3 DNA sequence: TGTGCCAGCAGTGAAAATGTGGCAGGGGCAAACGCCTACGAGCAGTACTTC.

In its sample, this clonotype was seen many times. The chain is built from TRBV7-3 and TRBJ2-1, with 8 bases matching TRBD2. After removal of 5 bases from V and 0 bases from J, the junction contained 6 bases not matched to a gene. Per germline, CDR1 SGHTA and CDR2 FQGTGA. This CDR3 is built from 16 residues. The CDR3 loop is CASSPQAGVSYNEQFF. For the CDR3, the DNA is TGTGCCAGCAGCCCACAAGCGGGAGTCTCCTACAATGAGCAGTTCTTC.

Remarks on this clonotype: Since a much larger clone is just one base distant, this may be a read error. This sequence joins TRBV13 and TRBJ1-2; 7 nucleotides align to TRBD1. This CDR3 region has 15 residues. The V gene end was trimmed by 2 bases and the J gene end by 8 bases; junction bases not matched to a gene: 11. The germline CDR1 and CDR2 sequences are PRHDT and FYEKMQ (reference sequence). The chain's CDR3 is CASSLHGRGKSGYTF. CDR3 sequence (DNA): TGTGCCAGCAGCTTACATGGCAGGGGGAAATCGGGCTACACCTTC.

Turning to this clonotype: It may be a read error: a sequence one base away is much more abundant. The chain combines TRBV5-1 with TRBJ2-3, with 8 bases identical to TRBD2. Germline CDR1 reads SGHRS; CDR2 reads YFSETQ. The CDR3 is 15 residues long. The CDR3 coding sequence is TGCACCACCAGCTTCATTAGCGGGGAAACAGATACGCAGTATTTT. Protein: CTTSFISGETDTQYF. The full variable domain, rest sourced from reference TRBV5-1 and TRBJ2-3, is KAGVTQTPRYLIKTRGQQVTLSCSPISGHRSVSWYQQTPGQGLQFLFEYFSETQRNKGNFPGRFSGRQFSNSRSEMNVSTLELGDSALYLCTTSFISGETDTQYFGPGTRLTVL.

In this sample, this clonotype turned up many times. For the CDR3, the DNA is TGCGCCAGCAGCCAAGAGTGGACAGGGAAGTCACCCCTCCACTTT. Translation: CASSQEWTGKSPLHF. The rearrangement joins TRBV4-1 to TRBJ1-6; the match to TRBD1 covers 8 bases. The J segment lost 10 bases and the V segment lost 0 bases, leaving 5 bases of the junction unmatched. The CDR3 spans 15 residues. Germline V CDR1 and CDR2: MGHRA, YSYEKL.

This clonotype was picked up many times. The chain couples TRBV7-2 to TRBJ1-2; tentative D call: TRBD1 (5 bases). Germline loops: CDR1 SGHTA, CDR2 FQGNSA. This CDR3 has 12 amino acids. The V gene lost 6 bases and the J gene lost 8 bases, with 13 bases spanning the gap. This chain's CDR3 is CASSPKRDGYTF. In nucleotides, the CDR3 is TGTGCCAGCAGTCCCAAGAGGGACGGCTACACCTTC.

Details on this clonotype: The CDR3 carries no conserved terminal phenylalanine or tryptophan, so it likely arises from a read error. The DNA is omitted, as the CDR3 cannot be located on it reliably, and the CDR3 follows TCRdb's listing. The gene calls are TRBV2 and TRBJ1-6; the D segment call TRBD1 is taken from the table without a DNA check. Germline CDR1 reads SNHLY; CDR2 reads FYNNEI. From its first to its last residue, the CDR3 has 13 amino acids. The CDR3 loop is CASSVRGPGPHNL.

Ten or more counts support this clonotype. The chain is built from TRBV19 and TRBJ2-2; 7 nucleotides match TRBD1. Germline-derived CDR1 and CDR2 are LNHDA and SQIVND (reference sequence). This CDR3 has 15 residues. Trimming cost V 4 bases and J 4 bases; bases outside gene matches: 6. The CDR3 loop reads CASSTGTAPTGELFF. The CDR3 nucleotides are TGTGCCAGTAGTACTGGGACAGCGCCCACCGGGGAGCTGTTTTTT.